This TCR beta chain is from a study of T cell clonotyping in hematopoietic cell transplantation. Blood collection times were about day -28 and days 30, 100, 180 posttransplant. Regarding the study as a whole: CD4 and CD8 repertoire contributions could not be separated without sorting. Pathologically expanded recipient clonotypes increased progressively from day 30 to day 180 as diversity fell. Higher Inverse Simpson Index values in graft donor and pretransplant recipient predicted broader posttransplant TCR diversity.

Profiling relied on immunoSEQ multiplex PCR, and the TCRdb table lists in-frame clones only, not all of them. Of several thousand clones in the sample, about 80% were seen once. The CDR3 spans 15 residues. Unmatched junction bases numbered 6, after V lost 3 bases and J lost 2 bases. Per the germline V gene, CDR1 is MNHNS and CDR2 is SASEGT. Notes on this clone: Its antigen is not known.

The chain employs TRBV6-1 and TRBJ2-7, with TRBD2 matching over 8 bases. The sequences come from peripheral blood mononuclear cells, collected at the time of graft-versus-host disease after allogeneic stem cell transplant. This receptor was obtained from a female patient aged 50-65 years who had an allogeneic stem cell transplant from an unrelated donor, so the T cells may come from the graft donor. Some clones in this sample may be carry-over from other donors' samples. The CDR3 loop reads CASSDGGVQTYEQYF. CDR3 sequence (DNA): TGTGCCAGCAGTGACGGGGGGGTACAAACCTACGAGCAGTACTTC.